The sequence of this T cell receptor (beta chain) was determined in a study of blood T cell repertoires in COVID-19. Clones were sequenced by immunoSEQ multiplex PCR, and TCRdb holds only the in-frame ones, with some missing. Here the sample spans about 140,000 clones, under 85% being singletons. Participants reported their clinical history, and cohort assignment relied on those reports. In germline, CDR1 is SGHTS, CDR2 YDEGEE. Trimming stripped 6 bases from V and 2 bases from J, with 11 bases between. CDR3 length: 14 amino acids. This chain links TRBV5-8 with TRBJ2-2; D possibly corresponds to TRBD1 (6 bases). Sequencing input: PBMCs or T cells enriched from blood (not recorded which). This TCR was recovered from a woman aged 18-29 years who had been exposed to COVID-19. As DNA, the CDR3 is TGTGCCAGCAAGGGGACACCTAACACCGGGGAGCTGTTTTTT. Its translation: CASKGTPNTGELFF.